One sample yielded the 22 T cell receptor beta chains listed below, sequenced in a study of shared clonotypes between healthy human individuals. CD45RO-negative, CCR7-selected cells formed the naive CD8 fraction, which excluded terminally differentiated effector memory CD45RA+ cells. TCRdb's copy holds only in-frame clones and misses some; the assay was immunoSEQ multiplex PCR. Altogether about 2 million clones are present, approximately 94% being singletons, with the ten largest covering 0.9% to 1.3%. Sequences were obtained from naive CD8+ T cells sorted from blood. The source of these receptors is a man between 18 and 29 years old in good health.

The V and J genes are TRBV7-4 and TRBJ2-7; no firm D call. Trimming stripped 5 bases from V and 1 base from J, with 15 bases between. Germline-derived CDR1 and CDR2 are SGHVT and SQSDAQ. This CDR3 is built from 15 residues. CDR3 residues: CASSPDPTESYEQYF. The DNA of the CDR3 is TGTGCCAGCAGCCCAGACCCCACGGAGTCCTACGAGCAGTACTTC.

The chain combines TRBV30 with TRBJ2-5; 11 bases fit TRBD2. The CDR3 totals 15 residues. Germline CDR1 is GTSNPN and CDR2 is SVGIG (reference sequence). Trimming cost V 2 bases and J 5 bases; bases outside gene matches: 7. The CDR3 nucleotides read TGTGCCTGGAGTACTAGCGGGAGAATATGGGAGACCCAGTACTTC. It yields the protein CAWSTSGRIWETQYF.

This chain joins TRBV5-4 and TRBJ2-6, with TRBD2 matching 11 bases. The trim removed 4 bases at V and 0 bases at J, leaving 6 bases unmatched. CDR1 and CDR2 from the germline V gene are SGHNT and YYREEE (reference sequence). The CDR3 is 18 amino acids. This chain's CDR3 is CASSQLAGDSSGANVLTF. DNA of the CDR3: TGTGCCAGCAGCCAACTAGCGGGAGATTCCTCTGGGGCCAACGTCCTGACTTTC. The full variable domain, completed using reference TRBV5-4 and TRBJ2-6, is ETGVTQSPTHLIKTRGQQVTLRCSSQSGHNTVSWYQQALGQGPQFIFQYYREEENGRGNFPPRFSGLQFPNYSSELNVNALELDDSALYLCASSQLAGDSSGANVLTFGAGSRLTVL.

Concerning this clone itself: At the DNA level, this CDR3 is encoded by other sequences in the same sample as well. J is TRBJ1-5 and V is TRBV7-8; no firm D call. The CDR3 has 14 amino acids. Germline V CDR1 and CDR2: SGHVS, FQNEAQ. The ends were cut back, 1 base at V and 1 base at J, with 5 bases in the middle. The CDR3 DNA sequence: TGTGCCAGCAGCTTAGTAGGAAGCAATCAGCCCCAGCATTTT. This encodes CASSLVGSNQPQHF.

CDR3 bases: TGCGCCAGCAGCCAAGGACGGACAACCTTGAGTAGGGGAAACACCGGGGAGCTGTTTTTT. Translation: CASSQGRTTLSRGNTGELFF. This chain connects TRBV4-1 to TRBJ2-2; a weak D match, TRBD1 (5 bases). The CDR3 is 20 amino acids. Trimming cost V 1 base and J 2 bases, with 23 bases left between them. Per the germline V gene, CDR1 is MGHRA and CDR2 is YSYEKL.

J is TRBJ2-7 and V is TRBV5-4; 9 bases fit TRBD1. The V segment lost 2 bases and the J segment 4 bases; nucleotides outside the gene matches: 7. The length of the CDR3 is 15 residues. Germline CDR1 and CDR2: SGHNT and YYREEE (reference sequence). CDR3 nucleotide sequence: TGTGCCAGCAGCTTTACCGGGACAGGGTTGTACGAGCAGTACTTC. This gives the protein CASSFTGTGLYEQYF.

This rearrangement joins TRBV4-1 to TRBJ1-5; tentative D call: TRBD1 (5 bases). Deletions cut 3 bases from V and 2 bases from J, with 11 bases between. Germline values: CDR1 MGHRA, CDR2 YSYEKL. The CDR3 has 15 residues. The CDR3, as DNA: TGCGCCAGCAGCCATTGGGGGGGTGGCAATCAGCCCCAGCATTTT. It encodes CASSHWGGGNQPQHF.

The chain employs TRBV4-3 and TRBJ1-1; D uncertain. This CDR3 is 15 amino acids long. Germline CDR1 and CDR2: LGHNA and YSLEER. Trimming left V 1 base short and J 7 bases short, with 16 bases between. The CDR3 sequence: CASSQVLYSGVEAFF. The CDR3 bases are TGCGCCAGCAGCCAAGTTCTCTACAGTGGGGTTGAAGCTTTCTTT.

This clone was seen only once. The chain is built from TRBV2 and TRBJ2-1; possibly TRBD1 for D (6 bases). Germline CDR1 SNHLY, CDR2 FYNNEI. With 6 bases removed from V and 4 bases from J, the gap between germline ends came to 16 bases. The CDR3 is 15 residues long. The CDR3 sequence: CASRPGETIYNEQFF. CDR3 DNA sequence: TGTGCCAGCAGGCCAGGGGAGACGATATACAATGAGCAGTTCTTC.

The CDR3 is CALTWNSYEQYF. CDR3 nucleotide sequence: TGTGCCTTGACGTGGAATTCCTACGAGCAGTACTTC. The J gene is TRBJ2-7, the V gene TRBV30, with D hard to call. The V gene lost 7 bases and the J gene lost 1 base, with 11 bases spanning the gap. The CDR3 has 12 residues. Germline V CDR1 and CDR2: GTSNPN, SVGIG (reference sequence).

Only one count was recorded for this clone. The gene calls are TRBV15 and TRBJ2-7, with 10 bases lining up with TRBD1. Germline loops: CDR1 LNHNV, CDR2 YYDKDF (reference sequence). The CDR3 sequence is 15 residues long. Unmatched junction bases numbered 6, after V lost 5 bases and J lost 2 bases. The CDR3 spells CATSGETGGTYEQYF. Here the CDR3 DNA reads TGTGCCACCAGCGGGGAGACAGGGGGCACCTACGAGCAGTACTTC.

The J gene is TRBJ1-6, the V gene TRBV4-3; tentatively, D is TRBD1 (6 bases). The germline V gene encodes CDR1 LGHNA and CDR2 YSLEER. CDR3 size: 17 residues. V lost 3 bases and J lost 11, with 23 bases in between. The CDR3 sequence is CASSQSVGGPRSPPLHF. The CDR3 DNA is TGCGCCAGCAGCCAGAGTGTAGGGGGACCAAGGAGTCCACCCCTCCACTTT.

This sequence joins TRBV10-3 and TRBJ2-1, with D perhaps being TRBD1 or TRBD2 (7 bases each). In germline, CDR1 is ENHRY, CDR2 SYGVKD. The V gene lost 0 bases and the J gene lost 9 bases, with 12 bases spanning the gap. CDR3 length equals 14 residues. The CDR3 sequence: CAISESTGRVEQFF. The CDR3 DNA is TGTGCCATCAGTGAGTCGACAGGGAGGGTTGAGCAGTTCTTC.

The count of this clone is one. The genes are TRBV10-1 and TRBJ2-1, with TRBD2 as a possible D gene (7 bases). This CDR3 region has 12 residues. The germline V gene has CDR1 WNHNN and CDR2 SYGVQD (reference sequence). With 2 bases removed from V and 10 bases from J, the gap between germline ends came to 9 bases. The CDR3 nucleotides read TGCGCCAGCAGTGAGAGGGGGGGGGAGCAGTTCTTC. Protein sequence: CASSERGGEQFF.

Only a few counts were recorded for this clone. The V call is TRBV2, the J call TRBJ1-5; D unresolved. The V end was cut by 6 bases, the J end by 3 bases, with 9 bases between. Per germline, CDR1 SNHLY and CDR2 FYNNEI. The CDR3 extends over 13 amino acids. This CDR3 reads CASRGSNNQPQHF. In nucleotides, the CDR3 is TGTGCCAGCAGAGGAAGTAACAATCAGCCCCAGCATTTT.

This chain joins TRBV28 and TRBJ2-3; 9 bases agree with TRBD2. The CDR3 runs to 16 residues. Losses at the gene ends were 4 bases for V and 2 bases for J; bases not matched to a gene: 7. Germline-derived CDR1 and CDR2 are MDHEN and SYDVKM. The DNA of the CDR3 is TGTGCCAGCAGTTCTAGGACTAGCGTCCACACAGATACGCAGTATTTT. Translating it yields CASSSRTSVHTDTQYF.

The DNA for the CDR3 is TGTGCCAGCAGTGACGAGGGCAATGAGCAGTTCTTC. It translates to CASSDEGNEQFF. The chain has TRBV6-4 and TRBJ2-1; weak D call: TRBD2 (5 bases). CDR3 length: 12 residues. V was shortened by 2 bases and J by 6 bases, with 5 bases between the two germline ends. The V gene's germline CDR1 is MRHNA and CDR2 SNTAGT.

The V and J genes are TRBV4-2 and TRBJ2-7; TRBD1 agrees at 9 bases. Germline values: CDR1 LGHNA, CDR2 YNFKEQ. This CDR3 spans 15 amino acids. V was clipped by 0 bases and J by 4 bases; unmatched bases: 4. The CDR3 here is CASSQETGGGYEQYF. DNA for the CDR3: TGTGCCAGCAGCCAAGAAACAGGGGGCGGTTACGAGCAGTACTTC.

This chain joins TRBV4-1 and TRBJ1-1; TRBD1 is a possible D gene (5 bases). The V gene's germline CDR1 is MGHRA and CDR2 YSYEKL. V lost 1 base to trimming and J lost 10 bases, with 19 bases between them. The CDR3 runs 15 residues. The CDR3 here is CASSQVGGAAEGAFF. The CDR3, as DNA: TGCGCCAGCAGCCAAGTGGGGGGAGCTGCGGAAGGAGCTTTCTTT.

This chain's CDR3 is CASSRTGENTEAFF. The CDR3 nucleotides read TGTGCCAGCAGCCGGACAGGGGAGAACACTGAAGCTTTCTTT. The rearrangement uses TRBV7-9 and TRBJ1-1; 9 positions match TRBD1. Germline V gene lookup returns CDR1 SEHNR and CDR2 FQNEAQ (reference sequence). V lost 5 bases and J lost 1; bases outside the gene matches: 2. There are 14 residues in the CDR3.

The chain has TRBV7-9 and TRBJ2-7, with 8 bases aligning to TRBD1. The CDR3 consists of 15 residues. Germline CDR1 SEHNR, CDR2 FQNEAQ (reference sequence). Losses at the gene ends were 1 base for V and 5 bases for J; bases not matched to a gene: 7. CDR3 residues: CASSLEAGGIDEQYF. The CDR3 DNA is TGTGCCAGCAGCTTAGAGGCAGGGGGCATCGACGAGCAGTACTTC.

V is TRBV4-3 and J is TRBJ2-2; D not resolved. Germline V gene lookup returns CDR1 LGHNA and CDR2 YSLEER. V lost 4 bases and J lost 6, with 6 bases in between. The length of the CDR3 is 12 residues. The CDR3 DNA reads TGCGCCAGCAGCCCATCCCCCGGGGAGCTGTTTTTT. Amino acid sequence: CASSPSPGELFF.